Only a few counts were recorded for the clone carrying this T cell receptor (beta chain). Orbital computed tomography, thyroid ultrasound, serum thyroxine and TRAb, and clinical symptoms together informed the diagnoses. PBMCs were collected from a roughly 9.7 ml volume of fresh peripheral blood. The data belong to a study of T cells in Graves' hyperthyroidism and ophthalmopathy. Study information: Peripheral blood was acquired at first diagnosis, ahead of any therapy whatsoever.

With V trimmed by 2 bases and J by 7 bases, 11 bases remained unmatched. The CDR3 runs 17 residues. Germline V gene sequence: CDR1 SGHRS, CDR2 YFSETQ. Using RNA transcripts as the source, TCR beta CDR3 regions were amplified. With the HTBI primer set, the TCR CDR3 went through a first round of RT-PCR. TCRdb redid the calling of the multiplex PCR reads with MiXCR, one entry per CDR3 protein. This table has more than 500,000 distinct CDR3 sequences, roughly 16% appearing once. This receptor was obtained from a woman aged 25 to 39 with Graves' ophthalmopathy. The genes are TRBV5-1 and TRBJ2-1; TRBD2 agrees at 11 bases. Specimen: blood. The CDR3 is CASSLPGTSGPINEQFF. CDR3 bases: TGCGCCAGCAGCTTACCCGGGACTAGCGGTCCCATAAATGAGCAGTTCTTC.